The 30 T cell receptor beta chains in this list originate from one sample, sequenced in a study of T cells after yellow fever vaccination. Each CDR3 protein gets one entry after TCRdb re-called the 5' RACE reads with MiXCR. The table includes about 350,000 distinct CDR3 sequences, around 10% detected once. The input for sequencing was PBMCs, taken on the day of the first yellow fever vaccination. The receptor source for this set is a man aged 18 to 29 who received the YFV17D yellow fever vaccine.

This sequence joins TRBV3-1 and TRBJ2-3; D gene ambiguous. CDR3 size: 13 residues. V lost 3 bases and J 2 bases, leaving 6 bases between the germline ends. The germline V gene has CDR1 LGHDT and CDR2 YNNKEL (reference sequence). The CDR3 nucleotides read TGTGCCAGCAGCCACTTGAACACAGATACGCAGTATTTT. The encoded protein is CASSHLNTDTQYF.

This clonotype was found many times. V and J are TRBV27 and TRBJ2-2; no firm D call. From germline, CDR1 is MNHEY and CDR2 SMNVEV (reference sequence). The ends were cut back, 5 bases at V and 0 bases at J, with 10 bases in the middle. The CDR3 consists of 15 residues. CDR3 DNA: TGTGCCAGCAGTACCAATGGGCCGAACACCGGGGAGCTGTTTTTT. It specifies CASSTNGPNTGELFF.

The chain recombines TRBV7-9 with TRBJ2-1; D may be TRBD1 or TRBD2 (5 bases each). The CDR3 runs 13 residues. The V gene's germline CDR1 is SEHNR and CDR2 FQNEAQ (reference sequence). Trimming shortened V by 0 bases and J by 9 bases, and 9 bases separated the two germline ends. The CDR3 region is CASSLATGTEQFF. The DNA of the CDR3 is TGTGCCAGCAGCTTAGCGACCGGGACTGAGCAGTTCTTC.

This clonotype was counted only a few times. J is TRBJ2-1 and V is TRBV7-2; D tentatively reads TRBD1 or TRBD2 (6 bases each). The CDR3 loop spans 15 amino acids. CDR1 is SGHTA and CDR2 is FQGNSA in the germline V gene. V lost 0 bases and J 7 bases, leaving 13 bases between the germline ends. The chain's CDR3 is CASSLAGGTTNEQFF. Written as DNA, the CDR3 is TGTGCCAGCAGCTTAGCGGGGGGCACGACAAATGAGCAGTTCTTC.

V usage is TRBV4-2 and J usage is TRBJ2-3, with 9 nucleotides matching TRBD2. CDR1 is LGHNA, CDR2 YNFKEQ, per germline. V trimming: 6 bases; J trimming: 4 bases; junction bases outside the gene matches: 17. The CDR3 is 18 amino acids. The CDR3, as DNA: TGTGCCAGCAGTCGACTTAACCTACTGGCGGGGGGGGCAGATACGCAGTATTTT. Encoded protein: CASSRLNLLAGGADTQYF.

The V gene is TRBV7-2, the J gene TRBJ2-5, with 12 bases aligning to TRBD2. The germline CDR1 and CDR2 sequences are SGHTA and FQGNSA. The junction had 7 bases not matched to a gene; V was cut back by 4 bases and J by 4 bases. The CDR3 length is 16 residues. The CDR3 bases are TGTGCCAGCAGCTCCCCTAGCGGGGGGGCCCGAGAGACCCAGTACTTC. It yields the protein CASSSPSGGARETQYF.

This clonotype was observed a few times. The chain joins TRBV12-3 or TRBV12-4 to TRBJ1-2; D may be TRBD1 (5 bases). V was shortened by 5 bases and J by 6 bases, with 10 bases between the two germline ends. There are 12 residues in the CDR3. The DNA of the CDR3 is TGTGCCAGCAGTCCCCAGGGCAATGGCTACACCTTC. Translation: CASSPQGNGYTF.

This chain connects TRBV7-2 to TRBJ2-7; no reliable D call. The CDR3 covers 13 residues. Germline V lookup: CDR1 SGHTA, CDR2 FQGNSA. V shed 2 bases and J shed 2 bases, with 7 bases lying between them. The CDR3 region is CASSLMAAYEQYV. The CDR3 nucleotides are TGTGCCAGCAGCTTAATGGCGGCCTACGAGCAGTACGTC.

This clonotype was detected a few times. This rearrangement joins TRBV7-9 to TRBJ2-7, with TRBD2 as a possible D gene (5 bases). Germline CDR1 SEHNR, CDR2 FQNEAQ (reference sequence). The V and J ends lost 10 bases and 5 bases respectively, with 12 bases between them. The CDR3 runs 11 residues. CDR3 loop: CATFGIHEQYF. The CDR3 nucleotides read TGTGCCACCTTCGGGATCCACGAGCAGTACTTC. The variable domain in full, with the rest retrieved from reference TRBV7-9 and TRBJ2-7, is DTGVSQNPRHKITKRGQNVTFRCDPISEHNRLYWYRQTLGQGPEFLTYFQNEAQLEKSRLLSDRFSAERPKGSFSTLEIQRTEQGDSAMYLCATFGIHEQYFGPGTRLTVT.

This clonotype was seen a handful of times. The chain has TRBV19 and TRBJ1-6; D not resolved. CDR3 size: 13 residues. Trimming stripped 1 base from V and 7 bases from J, with 5 bases between. Germline-derived CDR1 and CDR2 are LNHDA and SQIVND (reference sequence). CDR3 coding DNA: TGTGCCAGTAGTATAGCGAGGAATTCACCCCTCCACTTT. Translating it yields CASSIARNSPLHF.

In this sample, this clonotype turned up a few times. The chain employs TRBV5-1 and TRBJ2-3, with D possibly being TRBD2 (5 bases). Germline assignment: CDR1 SGHRS and CDR2 YFSETQ. This CDR3 is 13 amino acids long. The V and J ends lost 4 bases and 3 bases respectively, with 9 bases between them. The CDR3 DNA follows: TGCGCCAGCAGCACTCGGGAAACAGATACGCAGTATTTT. This codes for CASSTRETDTQYF.

This clonotype was detected only a few times. The chain employs TRBV25-1 and TRBJ1-2, with D uncertain. Per the germline V gene, CDR1 is MGHDK and CDR2 is SYGVNS. Trimming cost V 6 bases and J 2 bases, with 7 bases left between them. This CDR3 has 12 residues. CDR3: CASRQTNYGYTF. DNA for the CDR3: TGTGCCAGCAGACAGACCAACTATGGCTACACCTTC.

The V call is TRBV7-2, the J call TRBJ2-4, with D tentatively TRBD1 (7 bases). V was trimmed by 4 bases and J by 6 bases, leaving 13 bases between them. The CDR3 is made up of 14 amino acids. Germline V gene lookup returns CDR1 SGHTA and CDR2 FQGNSA. CDR3 loop: CASSSAGQRNIQYF. The CDR3 nucleotides read TGTGCCAGCAGCTCGGCGGGACAGCGAAACATTCAGTACTTC.

Many counts were recorded for this clonotype. This chain links TRBV5-6 with TRBJ2-4; D gene ambiguous. The germline V gene has CDR1 SGHDT and CDR2 YYEEEE. This CDR3 has 16 residues. The V gene lost 0 bases and the J gene lost 0 bases, with 10 bases spanning the gap. This chain's CDR3 is CASSLGPLLAKNIQYF. The CDR3 coding sequence is TGTGCCAGCAGCTTGGGACCGCTCCTAGCCAAAAACATTCAGTACTTC.

The table lists this clonotype with a few counts. The genes are TRBV5-4 and TRBJ2-7; D gene uncertain. This CDR3 comprises 11 residues. CDR1 is SGHNT and CDR2 is YYREEE in the germline V gene (reference sequence). The V end was cut by 4 bases, the J end by 5 bases, with 7 bases between. CDR3 in DNA: TGTGCCAGCAGCCGGTCTAACGAGCAGTACTTC. Its translation: CASSRSNEQYF.

V gene TRBV5-1 combines with J gene TRBJ2-2; 8 nucleotides agree with TRBD2. CDR1 SGHRS and CDR2 YFSETQ come from the germline V gene. After removal of 0 bases from V and 7 bases from J, the junction contained 5 bases not matched to a gene. CDR3 length: 15 residues. The CDR3 DNA reads as TGCGCCAGCAGCTTGGTCGGGGGGGCCCACGGGGAGCTGTTTTTT. Its protein is CASSLVGGAHGELFF.

This clonotype showed up just a few times. The V and J genes are TRBV11-2 and TRBJ2-7; D unclear. Germline-derived CDR1 and CDR2 are SGHAT and FQNNGV. V lost 5 bases to trimming and J lost 5 bases, with 4 bases between them. This CDR3 region has 10 residues. The CDR3 nucleotides read TGTGCCAGCAGCGGGCACGAGCAGTACTTC. Protein product: CASSGHEQYF.

The chain joins TRBV29-1 to TRBJ2-5; no definite D call. The CDR3 is 11 amino acids. V shed 4 bases and J shed 1 base, with 4 bases lying between them. Germline values: CDR1 SQVTM, CDR2 ANQGSEA. CDR3 amino acids: CSVAVQETQYF. DNA of the CDR3: TGCAGCGTTGCTGTCCAAGAGACCCAGTACTTC.

This clonotype occurred a few times. The chain couples TRBV3-1 to TRBJ2-5; unclear D gene. The length of the CDR3 is 15 residues. Trimming stripped 1 base from V and 1 base from J, with 10 bases between. From germline, CDR1 is LGHDT and CDR2 YNNKEL (reference sequence). CDR3 protein: CASSQGWGGQETQYF. The CDR3 coding sequence is TGTGCCAGCAGCCAAGGCTGGGGTGGCCAAGAGACCCAGTACTTC.

The DNA for the CDR3 is TGCAGTGCTCCGACACGAGGGGCGCGCACAGATACGCAGTATTTT. Translating gives CSAPTRGARTDTQYF. V is TRBV20-1 and J is TRBJ2-3, with D perhaps assigned TRBD1 or TRBD2 (5 bases each). CDR3 length: 15 residues. The germline gives CDR1 DFQATT, CDR2 SNEGSKA (reference sequence). V was clipped by 5 bases and J by 1 base, with 16 bases between them.

This clonotype was counted only a few times. V and J are TRBV7-7 and TRBJ2-3; the D call may be TRBD1 or TRBD2 (6 bases each). Looked up from germline, CDR1 is SSHAT and CDR2 is FNYEAQ (reference sequence). This CDR3 has 16 amino acids. V was trimmed by 2 bases and J by 2 bases, leaving 14 bases between them. This CDR3 reads CASSLIPGAFTDTQYF. The CDR3 nucleotides are TGTGCCAGCAGCTTAATACCGGGGGCCTTCACAGATACGCAGTATTTT.

The rearrangement links TRBV5-1 to TRBJ2-5; possibly TRBD2 for D (6 bases). Trimming took 4 bases from V and 4 from J, leaving 17 bases between them. CDR1 is SGHRS and CDR2 is YFSETQ in the germline V gene. This CDR3 has 15 residues. DNA for the CDR3: TGCGCCAGCAGCCAGGCGGGACTTAGGGGAGAGACCCAGTACTTC. Translated: CASSQAGLRGETQYF.

This clonotype was detected many times. The chain couples TRBV23-1 to TRBJ2-1; 7 nucleotides match TRBD2. TRBV23-1 is recorded as an ORF, its role being uncertain. The junction had 17 bases not matched to a gene; V was cut back by 2 bases and J by 10 bases. The CDR3 loop spans 17 amino acids. The CDR3 DNA follows: TGCGCCAGCAGTCAAAGGGTTGCTAGCGGAGTCTGGGTAGAGCAGTTCTTC. Translating gives CASSQRVASGVWVEQFF.

In this sample, this clonotype turned up a few times. The V call is TRBV6-2 or TRBV6-3, the J call TRBJ1-1; 10 bases are a match to TRBD1. Looked up from germline, CDR1 is MNHEY and CDR2 is SVGEGT. The V and J ends lost 7 bases and 1 base, in that order; junction bases with no gene match: 9. There are 16 residues in the CDR3. CDR3 nucleotide sequence: TGTGCCAGCAAACCTGACAGGGGGCCGGGGAACACTGAAGCTTTCTTT. Amino acids: CASKPDRGPGNTEAFF.

The chain combines TRBV29-1 with TRBJ1-1; D not certain. CDR1 and CDR2 from the germline V gene are SQVTM and ANQGSEA. This CDR3 region has 11 residues. Deletions cut 5 bases from V and 3 bases from J, with 7 bases between. Here the CDR3 DNA reads TGCAGCGTTATCCGATACACTGAAGCTTTCTTT. Its translation is CSVIRYTEAFF.

The V gene is TRBV20-1, the J gene TRBJ1-5, with 7 bases fitting TRBD1. Per germline, CDR1 DFQATT and CDR2 SNEGSKA (reference sequence). The CDR3 runs to 15 residues. With V trimmed by 3 bases and J by 2 bases, 7 bases remained unmatched. Written as DNA, the CDR3 is TGCAGTGCTAGGACAGGGTACCTGGGCAATCAGCCCCAGCATTTT. As protein: CSARTGYLGNQPQHF.

As to this clonotype: This may come from a read error, since a much larger clone is one base off. The chain links TRBV9 to TRBJ2-2; D uncertain. The CDR3 is 14 amino acids. The V gene's germline CDR1 is SGDLS and CDR2 YYNGEE. The V end was cut by 1 base, the J end by 9 bases, with 13 bases between. In DNA form, the CDR3 reads TGTGCCAGCAGCGTATTTGGTTCCGGCAGGGAGCTGTTTTTT. It codes for CASSVFGSGRELFF.

This clonotype was detected many times. This sequence joins TRBV7-9 and TRBJ2-1, with D unclear. The CDR3 totals 11 residues. With 10 bases removed from V and 3 bases from J, the gap between germline ends came to 7 bases. Per germline, CDR1 SEHNR and CDR2 FQNEAQ (reference sequence). The CDR3 coding sequence is TGTGCCATCGGTTTCTACAATGAGCAGTTCTTC. As protein: CAIGFYNEQFF. Complete variable domain (other parts from reference TRBV7-9 and TRBJ2-1): DTGVSQNPRHKITKRGQNVTFRCDPISEHNRLYWYRQTLGQGPEFLTYFQNEAQLEKSRLLSDRFSAERPKGSFSTLEIQRTEQGDSAMYLCAIGFYNEQFFGPGTRLTVL.

V usage is TRBV14 and J usage is TRBJ2-7; weak D call: TRBD2 (6 bases). The CDR3 loop spans 16 amino acids. Germline V CDR1 and CDR2: SGHDN, FVKESK. V lost 4 bases, J lost 0 bases, and 16 bases lay in between. The CDR3 spells CASSPLGGSNSYEQYV. The DNA for the CDR3 is TGTGCCAGCAGCCCCCTGGGGGGATCCAACTCCTACGAGCAGTACGTC.

The rearrangement links TRBV5-1 to TRBJ2-3; 9 nucleotides match TRBD1. Trimming cost V 6 bases and J 0 bases; bases outside gene matches: 2. Germline V lookup: CDR1 SGHRS, CDR2 YFSETQ. This CDR3 is built from 14 residues. The CDR3 sequence is CASMGTGSTDTQYF. The CDR3 region has the DNA TGCGCCAGCATGGGGACAGGGAGCACAGATACGCAGTATTTT.